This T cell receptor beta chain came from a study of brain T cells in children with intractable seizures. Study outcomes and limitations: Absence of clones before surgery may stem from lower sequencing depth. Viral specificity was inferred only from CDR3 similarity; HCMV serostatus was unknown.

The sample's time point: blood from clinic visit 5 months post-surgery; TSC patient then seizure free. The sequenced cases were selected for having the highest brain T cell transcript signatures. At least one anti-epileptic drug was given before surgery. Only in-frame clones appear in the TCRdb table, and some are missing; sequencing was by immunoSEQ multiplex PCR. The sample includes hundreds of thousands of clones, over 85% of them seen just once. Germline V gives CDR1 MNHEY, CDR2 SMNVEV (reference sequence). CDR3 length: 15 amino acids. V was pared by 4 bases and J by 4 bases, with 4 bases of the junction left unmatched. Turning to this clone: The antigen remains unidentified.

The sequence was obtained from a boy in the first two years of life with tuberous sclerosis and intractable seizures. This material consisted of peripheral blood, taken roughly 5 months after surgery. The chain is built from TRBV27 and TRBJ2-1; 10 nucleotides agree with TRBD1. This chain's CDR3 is CASSWGQGLYNEQFF. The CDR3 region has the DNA TGTGCCAGCAGTTGGGGACAGGGGCTTTACAATGAGCAGTTCTTC.